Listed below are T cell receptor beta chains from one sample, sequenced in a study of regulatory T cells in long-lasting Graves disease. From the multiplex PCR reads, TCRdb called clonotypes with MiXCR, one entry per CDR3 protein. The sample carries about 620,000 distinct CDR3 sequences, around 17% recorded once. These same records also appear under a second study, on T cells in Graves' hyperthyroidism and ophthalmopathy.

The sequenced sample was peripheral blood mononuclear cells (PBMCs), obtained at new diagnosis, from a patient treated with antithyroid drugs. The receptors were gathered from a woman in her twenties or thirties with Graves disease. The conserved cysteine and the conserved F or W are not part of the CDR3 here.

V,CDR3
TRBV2,ASSEEGTGTEKLF
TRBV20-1,SARTGGRSSYEQY
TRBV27,ASSSYSVAKHYEQY
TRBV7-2,ASSLVQGSRAETQY
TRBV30,AWSVWGSTEAF
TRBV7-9,ASSAGLAGGYEQY
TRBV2,ARRGSTGAMSNEQF
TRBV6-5,ASSFRGQLAFGGYT
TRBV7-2,ASSHGTSGRGTDTQY
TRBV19,ASSTLWTSGTEAF
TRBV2,ASSGNEQY
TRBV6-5,ASSYSAGGNGYT
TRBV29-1,SVEGLLTGSTDTQY
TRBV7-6,ASSLGTNIEAYEQY
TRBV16,ASSQSVGPTEAF
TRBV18,ASSGDTMVQPQH
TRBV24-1,ATSETDTQETQY
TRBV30,AYQQGSYEQY
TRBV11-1,ASRRGTDYEQY
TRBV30,AWGGWTEAF
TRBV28,ASSPTSGSSEQY
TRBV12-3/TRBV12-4,ASGPGMEEAF